The 15 T cell receptor beta chains given below trace back to one sample, sequenced in a study of T cell responses to AZD1222 COVID-19 vaccine. This table comes from immunoSEQ multiplex PCR, and its TCRdb copy is limited to in-frame clones, with some not included. The data contain about 140,000 clones, around 84% of them singletons. The sample was peripheral blood, taken on day 0 of AZD1222 vaccination. The source of these receptors is an adult in good health.

This chain joins TRBV30 and TRBJ2-3; D possibly uses TRBD1 or TRBD2 (5 bases each). The CDR3 totals 14 residues. CDR1 is GTSNPN and CDR2 is SVGIG in the germline V gene (reference sequence). V lost 0 bases and J lost 6, with 13 bases in between. The chain's CDR3 is CAWSVGASSDTQYF. CDR3 DNA: TGTGCCTGGAGTGTAGGGGCTAGCTCGGATACGCAGTATTTT.

The rearrangement joins TRBV24-1 to TRBJ2-1; D might be TRBD1 (6 bases). Germline V gives CDR1 KGHDR, CDR2 SFDVKD. Trimming cost V 4 bases and J 8 bases, with 20 bases left between them. The CDR3 extends over 16 amino acids. The CDR3 sequence: CATSDPPGTEGDEQFF. CDR3 sequence (DNA): TGTGCCACCAGTGACCCCCCGGGGACCGAGGGGGATGAGCAGTTCTTC.

The chain carries TRBV6-5 and TRBJ1-6; TRBD1 aligns across 9 bases. This CDR3 has 15 amino acids. Per the germline V gene, CDR1 is MNHEY and CDR2 is SVGAGI. Germline trimming cut 6 bases from V and 8 bases from J; bases unmatched to any gene: 8. The CDR3 sequence is CASRKQGADHSPLHF. The DNA for the CDR3 is TGTGCCAGCAGGAAACAGGGGGCTGATCATTCACCCCTCCACTTT.

The rearrangement joins TRBV27 to TRBJ2-3; 15 bases match TRBD2. Germline CDR1 and CDR2: MNHEY and SMNVEV (reference sequence). The CDR3 contains 19 residues. V gave up 3 bases and J gave up 4 bases; unmatched junction bases: 11. The CDR3 bases are TGTGCCAGCAGTTTTGGACTAGCGGGGGGGTATGGAGCGGCAGATACGCAGTATTTT. Amino acid sequence: CASSFGLAGGYGAADTQYF.

The chain couples TRBV3-1 (or the pseudogene TRBV3-2) to TRBJ1-2, with a tentative D call TRBD1 (5 bases). In germline, CDR1 is LGHDT, CDR2 YNNKEL (reference sequence). Trimming stripped 6 bases from V and 4 bases from J, with 12 bases between. This CDR3 is built from 13 residues. The chain's CDR3 is CASSPGLIYGYTF. CDR3 sequence (DNA): TGTGCCAGCAGTCCGGGACTGATCTATGGCTACACCTTC.

The table lists this clone with a count of one. V gene TRBV2 combines with J gene TRBJ2-7, with 8 bases aligning to TRBD1. There are 20 residues in the CDR3. J lost 2 bases, V lost 6 bases, and 24 bases had no gene match. Germline CDR1 is SNHLY and CDR2 is FYNNEI. The CDR3 loop reads CASSELRTGTVSTRPYEQYF. The CDR3 nucleotides read TGTGCCAGCAGCGAGCTCCGGACAGGGACCGTATCAACCCGACCCTACGAGCAGTACTTC.

This rearrangement joins TRBV5-4 to TRBJ1-5; D gene uncertain. Trimming removed 0 bases from V and 6 bases from J, with 7 bases in between. The germline gives CDR1 SGHNT, CDR2 YYREEE (reference sequence). This CDR3 spans 13 amino acids. The CDR3, as DNA: TGTGCCAGCAGCTTGGCCGGGGTTCAGCCCCAGCATTTT. Amino acid sequence: CASSLAGVQPQHF.

This clone has a single count. The rearrangement uses TRBV20-1 and TRBJ1-5; no reliable D call. The length of the CDR3 is 10 residues. Trimming shortened V by 6 bases and J by 4 bases, and 4 bases separated the two germline ends. Per germline, CDR1 DFQATT and CDR2 SNEGSKA (reference sequence). The CDR3 loop reads CSAGNQPQHF. CDR3 in DNA: TGCAGTGCAGGGAATCAGCCCCAGCATTTT.

This chain connects TRBV27 to TRBJ1-4; TRBD1 agrees at 10 bases. Germline V gene lookup returns CDR1 MNHEY and CDR2 SMNVEV (reference sequence). The CDR3 is 14 residues long. The ends lost 5 bases at V and 7 bases at J; junction bases unmatched: 4. The CDR3 loop reads CASSRTGGFEKLFF. CDR3 DNA sequence: TGTGCCAGCAGTCGGACAGGGGGATTTGAAAAACTGTTTTTT.

This sequence joins TRBV5-1 and TRBJ1-3, with D hard to call. Deletions cut 0 bases from V and 3 bases from J, with 7 bases between. The CDR3 runs 14 residues. Germline V CDR1 and CDR2: SGHRS, YFSETQ. The CDR3 DNA is TGCGCCAGCAGCTTGGAGGGCATTGGAAACACCATATATTTT. Its protein product is CASSLEGIGNTIYF.

The chain has TRBV2 and TRBJ1-1; D gene uncertain. Germline values: CDR1 SNHLY, CDR2 FYNNEI. The ends were cut back, 4 bases at V and 1 base at J, with 7 bases in the middle. The CDR3 runs to 13 residues. In DNA form, the CDR3 reads TGTGCCAGCAGTGGCACCACGAACACTGAAGCTTTCTTT. Protein product: CASSGTTNTEAFF.

The chain combines TRBV19 with TRBJ1-2; 8 bases are shared with TRBD1. CDR1 LNHDA and CDR2 SQIVND come from the germline V gene (reference sequence). The CDR3 contains 13 residues. The trim removed 4 bases at V and 7 bases at J, leaving 5 bases unmatched. The CDR3 here is CASSTSTGGGYTF. The CDR3 DNA reads TGTGCCAGTAGTACTTCAACAGGGGGTGGCTACACCTTC.

This chain joins TRBV9 and TRBJ2-7; possible D gene TRBD2, 5 bases. Per the germline V gene, CDR1 is SGDLS and CDR2 is YYNGEE. Trimming cost V 0 bases and J 4 bases, with 14 bases left between them. The CDR3 is 15 residues long. The CDR3 nucleotides are TGTGCCAGCAGCGTAGCACCCGGGATTTCTTACGAGCAGTACTTC. Translating gives CASSVAPGISYEQYF.

The rearrangement joins TRBV30 to TRBJ2-1; possibly TRBD1 for D (6 bases). Trimming took 8 bases from V and 8 from J, leaving 22 bases between them. This CDR3 contains 14 residues. The V gene's germline CDR1 is GTSNPN and CDR2 SVGIG (reference sequence). The CDR3, as DNA: TGTGCCCTGGCGCCAGGGGCGGGTGTCTATGAGCAGTTCTTC. It encodes CALAPGAGVYEQFF.

The chain employs TRBV2 and TRBJ2-1, with a weak D call TRBD2 (5 bases). The CDR3 consists of 14 residues. Trimming took off 7 bases at V and 2 bases at J, with 12 bases between the two ends. Germline loops: CDR1 SNHLY, CDR2 FYNNEI. CDR3 DNA: TGTGCCAGCACGCGGGCAGGCACCTACAATGAGCAGTTCTTC. Encoded protein: CASTRAGTYNEQFF.